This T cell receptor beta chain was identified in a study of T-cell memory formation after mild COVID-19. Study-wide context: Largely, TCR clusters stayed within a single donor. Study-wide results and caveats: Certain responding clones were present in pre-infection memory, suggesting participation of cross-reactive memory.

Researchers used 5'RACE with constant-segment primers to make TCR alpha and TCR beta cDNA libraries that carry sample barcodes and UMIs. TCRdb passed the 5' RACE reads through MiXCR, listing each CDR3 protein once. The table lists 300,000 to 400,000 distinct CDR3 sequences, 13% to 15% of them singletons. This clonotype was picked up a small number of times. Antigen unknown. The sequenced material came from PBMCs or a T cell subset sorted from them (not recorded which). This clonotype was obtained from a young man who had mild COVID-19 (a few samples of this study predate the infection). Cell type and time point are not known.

The CDR3 DNA reads as TGTGCCAGCCGTAGTGGCAGCGGGGGGTCAGGACGGGTGGAGACCCAGTACTTC. It codes for CASRSGSGGSGRVETQYF. The chain joins TRBV27 to TRBJ2-5, with 9 bases identical to TRBD2. Germline CDR1 reads MNHEY; CDR2 reads SMNVEV (reference sequence). The length of the CDR3 is 18 residues. V gave up 8 bases and J gave up 5 bases; unmatched junction bases: 21.